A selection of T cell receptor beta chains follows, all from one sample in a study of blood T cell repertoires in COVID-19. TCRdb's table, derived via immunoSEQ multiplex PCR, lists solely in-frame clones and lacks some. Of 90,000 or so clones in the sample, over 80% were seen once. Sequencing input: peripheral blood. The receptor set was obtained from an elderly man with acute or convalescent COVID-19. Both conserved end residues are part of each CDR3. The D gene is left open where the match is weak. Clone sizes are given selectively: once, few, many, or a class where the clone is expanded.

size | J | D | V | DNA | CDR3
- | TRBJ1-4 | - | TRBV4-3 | TGCGCCAGCAGCCAAGATAGGCCAGGGGCTGCAACTAATGAAAAACTGTTTTTT | CASSQDRPGAATNEKLFF
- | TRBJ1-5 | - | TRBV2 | TGTGCCAGCGCCAGGTTTGGTTCTGACAATCAGCCCCAGCATTTT | CASARFGSDNQPQHF
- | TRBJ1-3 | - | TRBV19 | TGTGCCAGTAGTGGGAAGACAGCTTTTGTAGGAAACACCATATATTTT | CASSGKTAFVGNTIYF
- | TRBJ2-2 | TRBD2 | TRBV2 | TGTGCCAGCAGTGAATTGAGCGGGGGAACCGGGGAGCTGTTTTTT | CASSELSGGTGELFF
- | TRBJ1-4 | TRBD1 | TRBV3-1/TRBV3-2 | TGTGCCAGCAGCCAAGGGACAGGGGGCCGCGAAAAACTGTTTTTT | CASSQGTGGREKLFF
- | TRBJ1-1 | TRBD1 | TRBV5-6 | TGTGCCAGCAGCTATGGGACAGGGGAGGGCACTGAAGCTTTCTTT | CASSYGTGEGTEAFF
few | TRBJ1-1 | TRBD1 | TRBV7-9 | TGTGCCAGCAGCTCCCACGGACAGGAGAACACTGAAGCTTTCTTT | CASSSHGQENTEAFF
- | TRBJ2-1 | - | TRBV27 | TGTGCCAGCAGCATTCCTAGTAATGAGCAGTTCTTC | CASSIPSNEQFF
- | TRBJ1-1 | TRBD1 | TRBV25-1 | TGTGCCAGCAGTGTACAGGGGAGTACTGAAGCTTTCTTT | CASSVQGSTEAFF
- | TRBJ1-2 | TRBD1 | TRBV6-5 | TGTGCCAGCAGGCCCGGGACAGGGGGCTATGGCTACACCTTC | CASRPGTGGYGYTF
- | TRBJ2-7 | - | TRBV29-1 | TGCAGCGCCAGGGCCCCCGGGGGATACGAGCAGTACTTC | CSARAPGGYEQYF
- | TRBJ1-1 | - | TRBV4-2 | TGTGCCAGCAGCCAAGGGGGAGGGGGGAACACTGAAGCTTTCTTT | CASSQGGGGNTEAFF
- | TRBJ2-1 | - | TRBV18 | TGTGCCAGCTCCCCAGCCCTGAGCTCCTACAATGAGCAGTTCTTC | CASSPALSSYNEQFF
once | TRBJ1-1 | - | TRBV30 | TGTGCCTGGCGGGGGGGTACGAGCACTGAAGCTTTCTTT | CAWRGGTSTEAFF
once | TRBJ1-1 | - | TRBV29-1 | TGCAGCGGTCTTTGGCAGGGGCGCCGAGCTTTCTTT | CSGLWQGRRAFF
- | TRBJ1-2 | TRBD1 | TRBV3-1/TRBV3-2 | TGTGCCAGCACCGCACGGGGAGGACAGGGTCTCTATGGCTACACCTTC | CASTARGGQGLYGYTF
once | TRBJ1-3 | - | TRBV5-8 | TGTGCCAGCAGCTTTCGGCGGGAAAGCTCTGGAAACACCATATATTTT | CASSFRRESSGNTIYF
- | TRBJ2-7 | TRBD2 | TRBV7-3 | TGTGCCAGCAGCGCATCTAGCGGGAGCACCTACGAGCAGTACTTC | CASSASSGSTYEQYF
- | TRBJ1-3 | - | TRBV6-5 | TGTGCCAGCGGGGAGTACGGGAGAGGTGGAAACACCATATATTTT | CASGEYGRGGNTIYF
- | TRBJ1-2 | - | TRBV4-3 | TGCGCCAGCAGCCAAGTCACGGGAGGCGGCTACACCTTC | CASSQVTGGGYTF
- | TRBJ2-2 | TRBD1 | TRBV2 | TGTGCCAGCATTGGACAGGGAGACACCGGGGAGCTGTTTTTT | CASIGQGDTGELFF
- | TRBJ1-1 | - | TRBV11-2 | TGTGCCAGCAGCTTAGCCCCCTCGGGGGGGGGCACTGAAGCTTTCTTT | CASSLAPSGGGTEAFF
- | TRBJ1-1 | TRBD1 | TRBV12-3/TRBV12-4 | TGTGCCAGCAGGCTGACAGGGGCTGAAGCTTTCTTT | CASRLTGAEAFF
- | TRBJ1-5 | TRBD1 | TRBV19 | TGTGCCAGTAGGGGACAGGGGGCAAGTCCGCCCCAGCATTTT | CASRGQGASPPQHF
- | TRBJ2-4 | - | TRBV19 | TGTGCCAGTACCAACCCCGCCCCAGGGCAGCAAAACATTCAGTACTTC | CASTNPAPGQQNIQYF
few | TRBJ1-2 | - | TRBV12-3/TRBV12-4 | TGTGCCAGCAAGGGGCGGCCAGGGCTTGGCTACACCTTC | CASKGRPGLGYTF
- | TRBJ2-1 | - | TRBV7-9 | TGTGCCAGCAGCTACCCCGACCGGGGTCACAATGAGCAGTTCTTC | CASSYPDRGHNEQFF
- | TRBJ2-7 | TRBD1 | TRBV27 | TGTGCCAGCAGCGTAGTCCGGGACAGGGCCCACGAGCAGTACTTC | CASSVVRDRAHEQYF
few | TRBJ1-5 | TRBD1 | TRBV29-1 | TGCAGCGTGGGGACAGGGGGCGGCAATCAGCCCCAGCATTTT | CSVGTGGGNQPQHF
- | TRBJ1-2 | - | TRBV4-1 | TGCGCCAGCAGTCTCGACAGGCTGTATGGCTACACCTTC | CASSLDRLYGYTF
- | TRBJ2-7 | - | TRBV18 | TGTGCCAGCTCATGGGGGCAGGGTAGCTACGAGCAGTACTTC | CASSWGQGSYEQYF
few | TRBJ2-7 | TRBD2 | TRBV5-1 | TGCGCCAGCAGTTCGCAGCGGGAAGAAGAGCAGTACTTC | CASSSQREEEQYF
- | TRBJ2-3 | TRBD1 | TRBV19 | TGTGCCAGCTCCCTGCTGCAGGGGGCAGATACGCAGTATTTC | CASSLLQGADTQYF
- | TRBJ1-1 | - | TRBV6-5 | TGTGCCAGCAAAGCCGGACAGAACACTGAAGCTTTCTTT | CASKAGQNTEAFF
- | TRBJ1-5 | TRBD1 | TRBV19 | TGTGCCAGTAGGGGGACAGCAAATCAGCCCCAGCATTTT | CASRGTANQPQHF
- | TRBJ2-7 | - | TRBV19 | TGTGCCAGTAGTATAACCCGCGAGAGTTTGGAGCAGTACTTC | CASSITRESLEQYF
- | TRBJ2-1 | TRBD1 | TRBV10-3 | TGTGCCATCAGTGAGTCGACAGGGGTAGGTGAGCAGTTCTTC | CAISESTGVGEQFF
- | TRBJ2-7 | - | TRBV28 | TGTGCCAGCAGTTTAATGGGGCGGGAGCAGTACTTC | CASSLMGREQYF